Listed here are 16 T cell receptor beta chains from one sample, sequenced in a study of blood T cell repertoires in COVID-19. Some clones are missing from TCRdb's copy, which holds only in-frame ones; the method was immunoSEQ multiplex PCR. The sample carries about 280,000 clones, around 84% recorded once. Sequencing used PBMCs or T cells enriched from blood (not recorded which). Receptors were obtained from a woman aged 45-60 years who had recovered from COVID-19.

J is TRBJ2-2 and V is TRBV5-1; perhaps TRBD2 as D (6 bases). The CDR3 is 14 residues long. Trimming took 6 bases from V and 4 from J, leaving 13 bases between them. CDR1 and CDR2 from the germline V gene are SGHRS and YFSETQ. The CDR3 DNA reads TGCGCCAGCACTGGGGGGTTCGGCACCGGGGAGCTGTTTTTT. Residues: CASTGGFGTGELFF.

The V call is TRBV18, the J call TRBJ1-5, with a tentative D call TRBD1 (6 bases). V was pared by 3 bases and J by 0 bases, with 9 bases between. The CDR3 runs 15 residues. Germline CDR1 and CDR2: KGHSH and LQKENI. In nucleotides, the CDR3 is TGTGCCAGCTCACCGGGACATGTTAGCAATCAGCCCCAGCATTTT. This encodes CASSPGHVSNQPQHF.

The rearrangement uses TRBV2 and TRBJ2-1; 8 bases are a match to TRBD2. Losses at the gene ends were 6 bases for V and 6 bases for J; bases not matched to a gene: 10. The CDR3 consists of 15 residues. Germline V gene data show CDR1 as SNHLY and CDR2 as FYNNEI. The CDR3 protein is CASRSVRGRINEQFF. The CDR3 bases are TGTGCCAGCAGATCCGTCCGCGGGAGGATCAATGAGCAGTTCTTC.

The chain has TRBV7-2 and TRBJ1-1; TRBD1 aligns across 8 bases. The trim removed 3 bases at V and 1 base at J, leaving 1 base unmatched. Germline V gene data show CDR1 as SGHTA and CDR2 as FQGNSA. The CDR3 runs 14 residues. The CDR3 reads CASSFGQGNTEAFF. The CDR3 nucleotides read TGTGCCAGCAGCTTTGGACAGGGGAACACTGAAGCTTTCTTT.

CDR3 loop: CASSPLSWGQGNTEAFF. DNA for the CDR3: TGTGCCAGCTCACCACTGTCATGGGGACAGGGGAACACTGAAGCTTTCTTT. The chain has TRBV18 and TRBJ1-1, with 9 bases lining up with TRBD1. Germline V lookup: CDR1 KGHSH, CDR2 LQKENI. The CDR3 extends over 17 amino acids. Germline trimming cut 1 base from V and 1 base from J; bases unmatched to any gene: 7.

V usage is TRBV28 and J usage is TRBJ2-7, with D maybe TRBD2 (5 bases). Trimming removed 5 bases from V and 1 base from J, with 15 bases in between. This CDR3 spans 15 amino acids. Looked up from germline, CDR1 is MDHEN and CDR2 is SYDVKM. Here the CDR3 reads CASSPPPGVSYEQYF. Written as DNA, the CDR3 is TGTGCCAGCAGTCCCCCCCCCGGGGTGTCCTACGAGCAGTACTTC.

The genes are TRBV28 and TRBJ2-7; 7 nucleotides line up with TRBD1. The length of the CDR3 is 13 residues. V lost 8 bases, J lost 0 bases, and 4 bases stayed unmatched. In germline, CDR1 is MDHEN, CDR2 SYDVKM. This chain's CDR3 is CASGDRVSYEQYF. The CDR3 nucleotides are TGTGCCAGCGGAGACAGGGTCTCCTACGAGCAGTACTTC.

This rearrangement joins TRBV5-1 to TRBJ2-7; D possibly corresponds to TRBD2 (5 bases). With 4 bases removed from V and 6 bases from J, the gap between germline ends came to 17 bases. This CDR3 contains 14 residues. CDR1 is SGHRS, CDR2 YFSETQ, per germline. CDR3 loop: CASSPPAGVSEQYF. Written as DNA, the CDR3 is TGCGCCAGCAGCCCCCCGGCGGGCGTGAGCGAGCAGTACTTC.

The chain uses TRBV19 and TRBJ1-1; 8 bases match TRBD1. V dropped 4 bases and J dropped 5; count of bases not matched to a gene: 12. There are 16 residues in the CDR3. CDR1 and CDR2 from the germline V gene are LNHDA and SQIVND (reference sequence). The CDR3 is CASSTTTDRGGTEAFF. CDR3 nucleotide sequence: TGTGCCAGTAGTACCACGACCGACAGGGGTGGGACTGAAGCTTTCTTT.

This chain links TRBV24-1 with TRBJ2-2, with 7 nucleotides matching TRBD1. In germline, CDR1 is KGHDR, CDR2 SFDVKD. CDR3 length: 15 amino acids. The V segment lost 5 bases and the J segment 3 bases; nucleotides outside the gene matches: 5. CDR3 sequence (DNA): TGTGCCACCAGTGGGAGACAGGGTTACACCGGGGAGCTGTTTTTT. Translated, it gives CATSGRQGYTGELFF.

This clone occurred once. The chain carries TRBV4-3 and TRBJ2-3, with 8 bases matching TRBD2. CDR3 length equals 15 residues. CDR1 is LGHNA and CDR2 is YSLEER in the germline V gene. Losses at the gene ends were 5 bases for V and 6 bases for J; bases not matched to a gene: 10. The DNA of the CDR3 is TGCGCCAGCAGCAGGGGACTAGAGGCCCGGGATACGCAGTATTTT. Translating gives CASSRGLEARDTQYF.

This clone was observed a handful of times. The J gene is TRBJ1-3, the V gene TRBV9; weak D call: TRBD1 (6 bases). This CDR3 spans 13 amino acids. The ends were cut back, 2 bases at V and 4 bases at J, with 7 bases in the middle. The V gene's germline CDR1 is SGDLS and CDR2 YYNGEE. The CDR3 reads CASSVGQGNTIYF. The CDR3 DNA sequence: TGTGCCAGCAGCGTCGGACAGGGAAACACCATATATTTT.

The rearrangement uses TRBV5-1 and TRBJ2-2; no clear D. CDR1 is SGHRS and CDR2 is YFSETQ in the germline V gene. Trimming removed 0 bases from V and 6 bases from J, with 9 bases in between. The CDR3 has 14 residues. The CDR3 nucleotides are TGCGCCAGCAGCTTGGAACTCCAAGCCGGGGAGCTGTTTTTT. It translates to CASSLELQAGELFF.

This clone was observed a few times. The genes are TRBV19 and TRBJ1-1; 9 bases align to TRBD1. The J segment lost 5 bases and the V segment lost 5 bases, leaving 9 bases of the junction unmatched. The CDR3 extends over 15 amino acids. CDR1 is LNHDA and CDR2 is SQIVND in the germline V gene (reference sequence). CDR3 in DNA: TGTGCCAGTAGTCCCATGGACAGGGGTCGAACTGAAGCTTTCTTT. Protein product: CASSPMDRGRTEAFF. The full variable domain, its missing parts supplied by reference TRBV19 and TRBJ1-1, is DGGITQSPKYLFRKEGQNVTLSCEQNLNHDAMYWYRQDPGQGLRLIYYSQIVNDFQKGDIAEGYSVSREKKESFPLTVTSAQKNPTAFYLCASSPMDRGRTEAFFGQGTRLTVV.

The V gene is TRBV5-6, the J gene TRBJ1-1, with 9 positions matching TRBD1. Germline CDR1 and CDR2: SGHDT and YYEEEE. V lost 3 bases, J lost 3 bases, and 9 bases stayed unmatched. CDR3 length equals 16 residues. The chain's CDR3 is CASSSGTGSTDTEAFF. The CDR3 DNA is TGTGCCAGCAGCTCAGGGACAGGGAGTACGGACACTGAAGCTTTCTTT.

CDR3 residues: CASSLGQGARGNGYTF. The CDR3 DNA reads TGCGCCAGCAGCTTGGGACAGGGGGCGCGAGGGAATGGCTACACCTTC. This chain uses TRBV5-1 with TRBJ1-2; 10 nucleotides agree with TRBD1. CDR1 and CDR2 (germline): SGHRS, YFSETQ. The ends lost 0 bases at V and 6 bases at J; junction bases unmatched: 8. The length of the CDR3 is 16 residues.